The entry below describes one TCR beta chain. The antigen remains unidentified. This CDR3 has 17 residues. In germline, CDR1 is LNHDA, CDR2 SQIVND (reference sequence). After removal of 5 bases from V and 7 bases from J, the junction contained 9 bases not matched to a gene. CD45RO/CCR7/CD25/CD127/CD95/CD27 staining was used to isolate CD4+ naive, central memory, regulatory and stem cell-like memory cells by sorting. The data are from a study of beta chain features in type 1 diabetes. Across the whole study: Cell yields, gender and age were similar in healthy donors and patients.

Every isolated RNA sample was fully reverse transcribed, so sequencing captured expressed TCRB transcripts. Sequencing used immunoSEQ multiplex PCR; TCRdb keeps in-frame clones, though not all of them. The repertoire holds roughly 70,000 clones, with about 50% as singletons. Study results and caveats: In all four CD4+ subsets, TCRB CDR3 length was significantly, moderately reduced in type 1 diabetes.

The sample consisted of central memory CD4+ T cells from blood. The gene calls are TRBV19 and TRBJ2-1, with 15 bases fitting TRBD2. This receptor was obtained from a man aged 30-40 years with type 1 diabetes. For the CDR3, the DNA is TGTGCCAGTAGTCCCCGGGGAGGGACTAGCGGGAGGAATGAGCAGTTCTTC. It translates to CASSPRGGTSGRNEQFF.